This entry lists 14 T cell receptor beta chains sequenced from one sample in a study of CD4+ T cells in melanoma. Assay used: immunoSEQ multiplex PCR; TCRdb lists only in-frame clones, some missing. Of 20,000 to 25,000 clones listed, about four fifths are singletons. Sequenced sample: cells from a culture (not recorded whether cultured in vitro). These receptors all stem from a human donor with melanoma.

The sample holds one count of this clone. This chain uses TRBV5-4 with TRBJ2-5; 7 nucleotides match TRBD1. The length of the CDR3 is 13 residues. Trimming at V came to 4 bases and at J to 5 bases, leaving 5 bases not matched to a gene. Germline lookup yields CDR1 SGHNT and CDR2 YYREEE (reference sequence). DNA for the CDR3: TGTGCCAGCAGCCTGGGGACAGCCGAGACCCAGTACTTC. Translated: CASSLGTAETQYF.

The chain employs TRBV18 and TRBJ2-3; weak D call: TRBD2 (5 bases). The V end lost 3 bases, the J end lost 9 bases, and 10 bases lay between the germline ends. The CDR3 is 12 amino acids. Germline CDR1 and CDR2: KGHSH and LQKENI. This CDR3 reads CASSPPSGTQYF. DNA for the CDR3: TGTGCCAGCTCACCTCCGAGCGGAACGCAGTATTTT.

The CDR3, as DNA: TGTGCCAGCAGCCGAGGGAATTCACCCCTCCACTTT. Its protein is CASSRGNSPLHF. The rearrangement uses TRBV2 and TRBJ1-6; no definite D call. The CDR3 totals 12 residues. Germline CDR1 is SNHLY and CDR2 is FYNNEI. Trimming took 6 bases from V and 7 from J, leaving 7 bases between them.

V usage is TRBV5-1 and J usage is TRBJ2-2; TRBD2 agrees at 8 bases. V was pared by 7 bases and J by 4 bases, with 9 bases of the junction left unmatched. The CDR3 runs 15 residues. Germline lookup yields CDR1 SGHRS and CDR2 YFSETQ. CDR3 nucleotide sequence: TGCGCCAGCCTCTTCGTGGCGGGGGGCACCGGGGAGCTGTTTTTT. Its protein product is CASLFVAGGTGELFF.

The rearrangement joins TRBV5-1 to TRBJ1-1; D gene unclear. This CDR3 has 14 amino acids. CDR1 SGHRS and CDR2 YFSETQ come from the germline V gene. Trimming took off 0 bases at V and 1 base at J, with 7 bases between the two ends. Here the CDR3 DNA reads TGCGCCAGCAGCTTGGGACAACGGAACACTGAAGCTTTCTTT. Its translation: CASSLGQRNTEAFF.

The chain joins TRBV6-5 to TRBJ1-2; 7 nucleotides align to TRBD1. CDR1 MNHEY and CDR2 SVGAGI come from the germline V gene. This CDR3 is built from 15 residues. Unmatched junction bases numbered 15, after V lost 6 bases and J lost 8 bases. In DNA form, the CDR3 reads TGTGCCAGCAGCAGACGCGACAGGGCCATCGGGGGCTACACCTTC. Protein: CASSRRDRAIGGYTF.

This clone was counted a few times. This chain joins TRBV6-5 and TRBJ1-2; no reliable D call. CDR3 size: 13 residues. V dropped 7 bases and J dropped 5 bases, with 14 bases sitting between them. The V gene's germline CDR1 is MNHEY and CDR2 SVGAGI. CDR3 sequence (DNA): TGTGCCAGCACCGATCCCCTGGGATATGGCTACACCTTC. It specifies CASTDPLGYGYTF.

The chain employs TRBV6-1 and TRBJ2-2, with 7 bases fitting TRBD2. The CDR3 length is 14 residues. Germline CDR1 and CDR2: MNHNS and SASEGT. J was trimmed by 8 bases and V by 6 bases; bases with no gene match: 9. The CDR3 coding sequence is TGTGCCAGCAGGGGGTACCGACTAGCAGGGGAGCTGTTTTTT. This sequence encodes CASRGYRLAGELFF.

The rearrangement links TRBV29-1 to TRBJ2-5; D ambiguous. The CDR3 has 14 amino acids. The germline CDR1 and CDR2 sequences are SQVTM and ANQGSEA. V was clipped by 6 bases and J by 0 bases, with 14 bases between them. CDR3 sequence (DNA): TGCAGCGTCCTCTCGGTTGCACACCAAGAGACCCAGTACTTC. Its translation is CSVLSVAHQETQYF.

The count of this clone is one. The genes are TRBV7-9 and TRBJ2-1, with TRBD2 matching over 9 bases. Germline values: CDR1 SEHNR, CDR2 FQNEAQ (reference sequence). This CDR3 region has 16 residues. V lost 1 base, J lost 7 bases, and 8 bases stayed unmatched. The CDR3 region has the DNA TGTGCCAGCAGCTTAGTTGGGACTAGCCTTACGAATGAGCAGTTCTTC. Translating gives CASSLVGTSLTNEQFF.

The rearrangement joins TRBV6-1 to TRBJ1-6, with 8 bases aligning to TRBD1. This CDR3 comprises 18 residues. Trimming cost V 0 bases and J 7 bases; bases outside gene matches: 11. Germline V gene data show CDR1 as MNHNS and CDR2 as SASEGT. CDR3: CASSEAFPGGAGNSPLHF. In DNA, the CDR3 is TGTGCCAGCAGTGAAGCCTTTCCAGGGGGCGCAGGAAATTCACCCCTCCACTTT.

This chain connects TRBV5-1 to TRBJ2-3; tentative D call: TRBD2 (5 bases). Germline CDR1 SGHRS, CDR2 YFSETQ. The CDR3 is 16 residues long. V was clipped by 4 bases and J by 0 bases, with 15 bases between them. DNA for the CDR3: TGCGCCAGCAGCCGGCGAGCGGTGGACAGCACAGATACGCAGTATTTT. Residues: CASSRRAVDSTDTQYF.

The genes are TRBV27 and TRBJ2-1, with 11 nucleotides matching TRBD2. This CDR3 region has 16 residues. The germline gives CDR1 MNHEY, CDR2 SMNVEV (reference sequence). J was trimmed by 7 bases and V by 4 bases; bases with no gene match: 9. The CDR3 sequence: CASSSSLAGGPNEQFF. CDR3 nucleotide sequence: TGTGCCAGCAGTTCCTCGCTAGCGGGGGGCCCAAATGAGCAGTTCTTC.

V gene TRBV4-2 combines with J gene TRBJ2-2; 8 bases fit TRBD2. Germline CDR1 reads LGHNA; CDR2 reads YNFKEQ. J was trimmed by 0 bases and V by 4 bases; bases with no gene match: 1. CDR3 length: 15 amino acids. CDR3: CASSPGGANTGELFF. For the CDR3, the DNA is TGTGCCAGCAGCCCCGGGGGGGCGAACACCGGGGAGCTGTTTTTT.